Reported below is one TCR beta chain. The antigen is undetermined. The data are from a study of cytomegalovirus exposure and HLA in healthy donors. The junction had 9 bases not matched to a gene; V was cut back by 5 bases and J by 6 bases. In germline, CDR1 is SGHAT, CDR2 FQDESV (reference sequence). This CDR3 has 15 residues. Study-level points and caveats: A list of 150 or so TCR beta chains associated with cytomegalovirus was given.

It was the approximately 120-subject validation cohort, separate from the approximately 670-subject first cohort, to which the donors belonged. Sequenced by immunoSEQ multiplex PCR; TCRdb stores in-frame clones only, minus some. Of fewer than 100,000 clones listed, roughly 88% are singletons. The TCR comes from a man in his thirties or forties in good health and CMV-seronegative. The sample was PBMCs. The V call is TRBV11-1, the J call TRBJ2-1; 8 nucleotides agree with TRBD2. The CDR3 region is CASSPLAGLFNEQFF. The CDR3 DNA sequence: TGTGCCAGCAGCCCATTAGCGGGATTGTTCAATGAGCAGTTCTTC.